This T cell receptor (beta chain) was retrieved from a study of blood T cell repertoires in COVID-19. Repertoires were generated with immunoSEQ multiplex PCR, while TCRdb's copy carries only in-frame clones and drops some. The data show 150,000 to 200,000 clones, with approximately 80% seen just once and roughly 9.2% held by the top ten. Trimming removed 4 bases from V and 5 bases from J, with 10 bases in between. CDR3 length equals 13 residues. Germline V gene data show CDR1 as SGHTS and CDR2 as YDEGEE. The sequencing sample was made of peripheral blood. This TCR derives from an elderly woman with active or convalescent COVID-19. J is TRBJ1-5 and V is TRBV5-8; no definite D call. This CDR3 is CASSPEPYQPQHF. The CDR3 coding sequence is TGTGCCAGCAGCCCGGAGCCTTATCAGCCCCAGCATTTT.